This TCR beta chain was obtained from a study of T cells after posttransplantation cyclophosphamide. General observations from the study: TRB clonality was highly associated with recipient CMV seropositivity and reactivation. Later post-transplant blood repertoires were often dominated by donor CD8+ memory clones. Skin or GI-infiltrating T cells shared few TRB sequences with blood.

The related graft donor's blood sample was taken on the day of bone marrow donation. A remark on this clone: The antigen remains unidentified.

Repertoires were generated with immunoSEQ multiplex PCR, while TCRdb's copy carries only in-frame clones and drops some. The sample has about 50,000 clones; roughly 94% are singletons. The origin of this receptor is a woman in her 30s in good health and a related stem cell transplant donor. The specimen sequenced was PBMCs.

Here the CDR3 reads CASSYSSGANVLTF. As DNA, the CDR3 is TGTGCCAGCAGCTACAGCTCTGGGGCCAACGTCCTGACTTTC. The chain is built from TRBV28 and TRBJ2-6; unclear D gene. Per germline, CDR1 MDHEN and CDR2 SYDVKM. This CDR3 contains 14 residues. V was cut by 6 bases and J by 0 bases, with 6 bases left in between.